Described below is a single T cell receptor (beta chain) sequence and its context. The antigen is not known. TCRdb's table, derived via immunoSEQ multiplex PCR, lists solely in-frame clones and lacks some. This sample carries about 10,000 clones, more than 35% of them seen once, and the ten largest clones take about 11%. These data belong to a study of siplizumab effects on memory and regulatory T cells. Study-wide results and limits: With siplizumab, cumulative frequency of CD4+ memory-derived alloreactive sequences dropped significantly.

CDR1 and CDR2 from the germline V gene are MGHRA and YSYEKL. After removal of 2 bases from V and 0 bases from J, the junction contained 4 bases not matched to a gene. This CDR3 spans 16 amino acids. Responder and stimulator cells in the mixed lymphocyte reaction were cultured together for 6 days at 37°C. Responder PBMCs underwent CFSE labelling, stimulator PBMCs underwent Violet Dye labelling, and both were mixed at 1:1. This chain links TRBV4-1 with TRBJ2-1; 7 bases line up with TRBD1. The clonotype originates from a human donor in good health; the cells came from an allogeneic mixed lymphocyte reaction. The sequencing sample was made of CFSE-low (dividing) CD8+ T cells sorted from an allogeneic mixed lymphocyte reaction. The CDR3 protein is CASSQSRGSSYNEQFF. CDR3 nucleotides: TGCGCCAGCAGCCAAAGCAGGGGGAGCTCCTACAATGAGCAGTTCTTC.